These 5 T cell receptor beta chains came from one sample sequenced in a study of blood T cell repertoires in COVID-19. Sequenced by immunoSEQ multiplex PCR; TCRdb stores in-frame clones only, minus some. This table holds 55,000 to 90,000 clones, roughly 84% found once. Input material: peripheral blood. The receptors come from a woman aged 55-70 years with acute or convalescent COVID-19.

This rearrangement joins TRBV9 to TRBJ2-5; TRBD2 matches 8 bases. V dropped 0 bases and J dropped 3; count of bases not matched to a gene: 1. Per the germline V gene, CDR1 is SGDLS and CDR2 is YYNGEE. This CDR3 is 14 amino acids long. CDR3 amino acids: CASSVGLAKETQYF. DNA of the CDR3: TGTGCCAGCAGCGTAGGACTAGCGAAAGAGACCCAGTACTTC.

V and J are TRBV3-1 (or the pseudogene TRBV3-2) and TRBJ1-1, with 9 bases that match TRBD1. Germline V gene data show CDR1 as LGHDT and CDR2 as YNNKEL (reference sequence). The length of the CDR3 is 14 residues. V was clipped by 5 bases and J by 5 bases; unmatched bases: 6. The CDR3 nucleotides read TGTGCCAGCAGCTACCGACAGGGGGTGACTGAAGCTTTCTTT. Protein: CASSYRQGVTEAFF.

The V call is TRBV7-9, the J call TRBJ2-7, with 10 positions matching TRBD1. Losses at the gene ends were 5 bases for V and 1 base for J; bases not matched to a gene: 5. CDR1 and CDR2 (germline): SEHNR, FQNEAQ (reference sequence). The CDR3 has 15 residues. The CDR3 is CASSAGTGVSYEQYF. Here the CDR3 DNA reads TGTGCCAGCAGCGCCGGGACAGGGGTGTCCTACGAGCAGTACTTC.

V gene TRBV9 combines with J gene TRBJ2-2, with 7 bases identical to TRBD1. Looked up from germline, CDR1 is SGDLS and CDR2 is YYNGEE. The CDR3 is 16 amino acids. With 0 bases clipped from V and 5 bases from J, the junction kept 7 bases outside the gene matches. This CDR3 reads CASSVEDRVVTGELFF. The CDR3 DNA is TGTGCCAGCAGCGTAGAAGACAGGGTGGTGACCGGGGAGCTGTTTTTT.

This clone has more than one count but fewer than ten. This chain uses TRBV30 with TRBJ2-1; TRBD2 agrees at 12 bases. V shed 1 base, J shed 7 bases, and the junction held 5 bases outside the gene matches. Germline V CDR1 and CDR2: GTSNPN, SVGIG (reference sequence). CDR3 length: 15 amino acids. CDR3 in amino acids: CAWSGLAGVANEQFF. The CDR3 nucleotides read TGTGCCTGGAGTGGACTAGCGGGGGTGGCGAATGAGCAGTTCTTC.